Listed below are T cell receptor beta chains from one sample, sequenced in a study of blood T cell repertoires in COVID-19. Sequenced by immunoSEQ multiplex PCR; TCRdb stores in-frame clones only, minus some. The sample has approximately 98,000 clones, around 80% seen once. The sequencing sample was made of peripheral blood. Receptors originate from a man older than 75 with acute or convalescent COVID-19. CDR3s include the opening cysteine and the closing phenylalanine or tryptophan. D genes are given only for firm matches. The size field is filled for only some rows; it gives once, few, many or a size class.

d_call clone_size j_call v_call cdr3_length cdr3_nt cdr3_aa
TRBD1 NA TRBJ2-5 TRBV9 15 TGTGCCAGCAGCCCTCCCGGACAGGGTGAACAGACCCAGTACTTC CASSPPGQGEQTQYF
NA NA TRBJ1-1 TRBV3-1/TRBV3-2 14 TGTGCCAGCAGCCCGCGAGGGGGAAGCACTGAAGCTTTCTTT CASSPRGGSTEAFF
NA NA TRBJ2-2 TRBV7-2 13 TGTGCCAGCAGCTCCGGGACTGGGGGGGAGCTGTTTTTT CASSSGTGGELFF
NA NA TRBJ2-4 TRBV5-8 14 TGTGCCAGCAGAGCAGGGTTGACCAAAAACATTCAGTACTTC CASRAGLTKNIQYF
NA NA TRBJ1-1 TRBV9 13 TGTGCCAGCAGCGCGTTAATGAACACTGAAGCTTTCTTT CASSALMNTEAFF
TRBD1 NA TRBJ1-1 TRBV5-8 15 TGTGCCAGCAGCTTGTATCAGGGGGCTATCACTGAAGCTTTCTTT CASSLYQGAITEAFF
TRBD2 NA TRBJ2-2 TRBV7-8 17 TGTGCCAGCAGCCTCAAACTAGCGGGGGGCCGATCCGGGGAGCTGTTTTTT CASSLKLAGGRSGELFF
TRBD1 NA TRBJ1-4 TRBV18 16 TGTGCCAGCTCACCATCGAGGGGGCGGACTAATGAAAAACTGTTTTTT CASSPSRGRTNEKLFF
TRBD1 NA TRBJ1-2 TRBV19 15 TGTGCCAGTAGTGCGCGACAGGGGGGCTTTTATGGCTACACCTTC CASSARQGGFYGYTF
NA NA TRBJ1-1 TRBV10-3 13 TGTGCCATCAGGGAGACAGGGAACACTGAAGCTTTCTTT CAIRETGNTEAFF
NA NA TRBJ2-6 TRBV4-1 17 TGCGCCAGCAGCCAAGATCAGGGGACCTCTGGGGCCAACGTCCTGACTTTC CASSQDQGTSGANVLTF
TRBD1 NA TRBJ2-6 TRBV6-2/TRBV6-3 18 TGTGCCAGCCGCCCACCGGGACAGGGGGGGTTTGGGGCCAACGTCCTGACTTTC CASRPPGQGGFGANVLTF
NA once TRBJ1-6 TRBV15 15 TGTGCCACCAGACGACAGCCCCCTTATAATTCACCCCTCCACTTT CATRRQPPYNSPLHF
TRBD1 NA TRBJ2-4 TRBV30 14 TGTGCCTGGGACGGGACAGGGGCCAAAAACATTCAGTACTTC CAWDGTGAKNIQYF
NA NA TRBJ2-7 TRBV5-1 14 TGCGCCAGCAGCTTGGTTGGCGGGACGATTGAGCAGTACTTC CASSLVGGTIEQYF
NA NA TRBJ1-2 TRBV28 14 TGTGCCAGCAGTTCAGGACAGCGCTCCCATGGCTACACCTTC CASSSGQRSHGYTF
TRBD1 once TRBJ2-1 TRBV5-4 16 TGTGCCAGCAGCTCCCGGGACAGGGGATCCTACAATGAGCAGTTCTTC CASSSRDRGSYNEQFF
NA NA TRBJ2-3 TRBV9 18 TGTGCCAGCAGCACGAGGGGTCGGGCGGGAACACTCACAGATACGCAGTATTTT CASSTRGRAGTLTDTQYF
NA NA TRBJ1-1 TRBV7-6 13 TGTGCCAGCAGCTTGGGACAGAACACTGAAGCTTTCTTT CASSLGQNTEAFF
TRBD1 few TRBJ1-5 TRBV4-1 15 TGCGCCAGCAGCCATGCCGGGACAGACAATCAGCCCCAGCATTTT CASSHAGTDNQPQHF
TRBD1 few TRBJ1-3 TRBV4-1 16 TGCGCCAGCAGCCGAGAACAGGGGGACTCAGGAAACACCATATATTTT CASSREQGDSGNTIYF
NA few TRBJ2-7 TRBV4-3 13 TGCGCCAGCAGCCAAGACAGGGCCTACGAGCAGTACTTC CASSQDRAYEQYF
TRBD1 NA TRBJ2-7 TRBV28 15 TGTGCCAGCAAACCCGACGGGACAGGGGGCATTGAGCAGTACTTC CASKPDGTGGIEQYF
TRBD1 NA TRBJ2-3 TRBV19 16 TGTGCCAGTACCCCGCTCGGGGCAGGGGGCGCAGATACGCAGTATTTT CASTPLGAGGADTQYF
NA once TRBJ2-3 TRBV11-3 17 TGTGCCAGCAGCTTAGAAACGCGCGGGAGAGGGGGAGATACGCAGTATTTT CASSLETRGRGGDTQYF
TRBD2 NA TRBJ2-2 TRBV5-4 18 TGTGCCAGCAGCACCAAGGGACTAGCGGGAGCGAACACCGGGGAGCTGTTTTTT CASSTKGLAGANTGELFF
NA NA TRBJ2-7 TRBV6-5 13 TGTGCCAGCAGCTTCGGGACTGGCTACGAGCAGTACTTC CASSFGTGYEQYF
TRBD2 NA TRBJ2-2 TRBV27 20 TGTGCCAGCAGTTTCCCCGTACAGGGTCTCAGCGGGAGGGGGACCGGGGAGCTGTTTTTT CASSFPVQGLSGRGTGELFF
TRBD1 NA TRBJ1-4 TRBV25-1 14 TGTGCCAGCAGTGAATACAGGGGGCGTGAAAAACTGTTTTTT CASSEYRGREKLFF
NA few TRBJ2-3 TRBV5-1 14 TGCGCCAGCAGCGTTGCGGGGTACACAGATACGCAGTATTTT CASSVAGYTDTQYF
NA NA TRBJ1-2 TRBV7-9 15 TGTGCCAGCAGCTTTATCGGACAGCAGCTGAGGGGCTACACCTTC CASSFIGQQLRGYTF
NA NA TRBJ2-7 TRBV18 15 TGTGCCAGCTCACCGGCCAGGGGGGACCTATACGAGCAGTACTTC CASSPARGDLYEQYF
NA once TRBJ2-3 TRBV29-1 10 TGCAGCGTTTTAGGGGTACCGCAGTATTTT CSVLGVPQYF
TRBD2 many TRBJ2-2 TRBV7-9 19 TGTGCCAGCAGCTTAATAGGGACTAGCGGGAGGGTGAACACCGGGGAGCTGTTTTTT CASSLIGTSGRVNTGELFF
NA NA TRBJ2-7 TRBV6-1 14 TGTGCCAGCAGTGAATCAGGTAGATTTTACGAGCAGTACTTC CASSESGRFYEQYF
NA NA TRBJ1-5 TRBV5-1 14 TGCGCCAGCAGCCCCGGGCCAGGGAATCAGCCCCAGCATTTT CASSPGPGNQPQHF
TRBD1 NA TRBJ1-1 TRBV13 16 TGTGCCAGCAGCTCCTTAGCTCGGACAGGGTCAGGTGAAGCTTTCTTT CASSSLARTGSGEAFF
NA NA TRBJ1-5 TRBV6-1 16 TGTGCCAGCAGTGAAAATCGTGGGGGAGGAAGGCAGCCCCAGCATTTT CASSENRGGGRQPQHF
NA NA TRBJ1-5 TRBV24-1 15 TGTGCCACCAGCCTCGCCGGCGGAGTAGATCAGCCCCAGCATTTT CATSLAGGVDQPQHF
TRBD2 NA TRBJ2-2 TRBV9 16 TGTGCCAGCAGCCCCGGGGGGGGACTGAACACCGGGGAGCTGTTTTTT CASSPGGGLNTGELFF
NA once TRBJ1-3 TRBV18 17 TGTGCCAGCTCACCAATCATGTCGGGGGTGGACGGAAACACCATATATTTT CASSPIMSGVDGNTIYF
NA NA TRBJ1-6 TRBV18 14 TGTGCCAGCTCACCACAGCGAAATAATTCACCCCTCCACTTT CASSPQRNNSPLHF
TRBD1 NA TRBJ2-4 TRBV15 13 TGTGCCACCAGCGGAAGGGACAGAAACATTCAGTACTTC CATSGRDRNIQYF
TRBD2 NA TRBJ2-1 TRBV10-3 16 TGTGCCATCAGTGGGCGTGAGCGGGGGGGTGACAATGAGCAGTTCTTC CAISGRERGGDNEQFF
NA NA TRBJ2-7 TRBV7-2 13 TGTGCCAGCAGTTTTGGCCATGGCTACGAGCAGTACTTC CASSFGHGYEQYF